This T cell receptor (beta chain) was identified during a study of T cell responses to AZD1222 COVID-19 vaccine. V shed 4 bases and J 4 bases; nucleotides not matched to a gene: 8. The CDR3 has 15 amino acids. Germline values: CDR1 SGDLS, CDR2 YYNGEE. This table comes from immunoSEQ multiplex PCR, and its TCRdb copy is limited to in-frame clones, with some not included. The sample yields about 89,000 clones, around 91% seen once. About this clone: Antigen: not known.

Study conclusions and caveats: Two AZD1222 doses significantly raised spike-specific TCR breadth and depth over controls. Clonal diversity may have been underestimated in mostly white British donors. Mapped onto spike, vaccine-associated CD4 TCRs spanned it and were dominant at 160-218 and 743-854. Of spike-specific TCRs, nearly half reportedly target regions left unmutated in variants.

The chain uses TRBV9 and TRBJ1-5; 7 bases match TRBD1. The material was peripheral blood, obtained 28 days after the second AZD1222 dose. The sequence was collected from an adult who received the AZD1222 COVID-19 vaccine. CDR3 nucleotide sequence: TGTGCCAGCAGCCGACAGGGACGTACGAATCAGCCCCAGCATTTT. Its protein product is CASSRQGRTNQPQHF.